The 29 T cell receptor beta chains given below trace back to one sample, sequenced in a study of technical replicates of blood from a handful of donors. The repertoire was sequenced with immunoSEQ multiplex PCR; TCRdb's copy has only in-frame clones and lacks some. The repertoire includes about 61,000 clones, more than 95% of them detected once, and 0.15% to 0.25% sits in the top ten. Sample: T cells isolated from PBMCs. The receptor source for this set is a human donor in good health.

This chain links TRBV5-6 with TRBJ1-3; possible D gene TRBD1, 6 bases. V lost 0 bases to trimming and J lost 2 bases, with 9 bases between them. Germline V CDR1 and CDR2: SGHDT, YYEEEE. This CDR3 contains 15 residues. The CDR3 DNA sequence: TGTGCCAGCAGCTTGGGGGCAGGGGCTGGAAACACCATATATTTT. This translates into CASSLGAGAGNTIYF. The full variable domain, its missing parts supplied by reference TRBV5-6 and TRBJ1-3, is DAGVTQSPTHLIKTRGQQVTLRCSPKSGHDTVSWYQQALGQGPQFIFQYYEEEERQRGNFPDRFSGHQFPNYSSELNVNALLLGDSALYLCASSLGAGAGNTIYFGEGSWLTVV.

This CDR3 reads CASSPLRPGGDTEAFF. The CDR3 nucleotides read TGCGCCAGCAGCCCACTGAGACCCGGGGGTGACACTGAAGCTTTCTTT. This sequence joins TRBV4-1 and TRBJ1-1; TRBD1 is a possible D gene (5 bases). Germline assignment: CDR1 MGHRA and CDR2 YSYEKL. Between the trimmed V and J ends, which lost 4 bases and 3 bases, there was a span of 18 bases. The CDR3 contains 16 residues.

The chain has TRBV7-6 and TRBJ1-2, with 11 bases fitting TRBD1. CDR1 SGHVS and CDR2 FNYEAQ come from the germline V gene. Trimming cost V 5 bases and J 3 bases; bases outside gene matches: 5. The CDR3 runs to 15 residues. CDR3 in amino acids: CASSQTGQGDYGYTF. The CDR3 DNA is TGTGCCAGCAGCCAGACGGGACAGGGGGACTATGGCTACACCTTC.

This clone was seen just once. V gene TRBV9 combines with J gene TRBJ2-1, with 7 bases that match TRBD2. V shed 0 bases and J 2 bases; nucleotides not matched to a gene: 2. There are 15 residues in the CDR3. Germline CDR1 reads SGDLS; CDR2 reads YYNGEE. The DNA of the CDR3 is TGTGCCAGCAGCGTAGATGGGGGGGCCTACAATGAGCAGTTCTTC. This gives the protein CASSVDGGAYNEQFF.

The rearrangement joins TRBV27 to TRBJ2-1; 10 nucleotides line up with TRBD2. The ends lost 4 bases at V and 2 bases at J; junction bases unmatched: 5. This CDR3 contains 16 residues. Germline V lookup: CDR1 MNHEY, CDR2 SMNVEV (reference sequence). The CDR3 DNA reads as TGTGCCAGCAGTTCCCCTAGCGGGAGTGCCTACAATGAGCAGTTCTTC. Residues: CASSSPSGSAYNEQFF.

This chain joins TRBV19 and TRBJ2-7; TRBD2 aligns across 9 bases. The CDR3 has 15 residues. The germline CDR1 and CDR2 sequences are LNHDA and SQIVND (reference sequence). The V gene end was trimmed by 0 bases and the J gene end by 7 bases; junction bases not matched to a gene: 7. The CDR3 bases are TGTGCCAGTAGTATAGATTGGCGGACTAGCGTTGAGCAGTACTTC. This codes for CASSIDWRTSVEQYF.

The DNA for the CDR3 is TGCGCCAGCTCCCCTACCACAACTAATGAAAAACTGTTTTTT. Translating it yields CASSPTTTNEKLFF. The J gene is TRBJ1-4, the V gene TRBV5-1; no reliable D call. The CDR3 loop spans 14 amino acids. Germline CDR1 is SGHRS and CDR2 is YFSETQ. V was trimmed by 7 bases and J by 0 bases, leaving 10 bases between them.

This chain joins TRBV27 and TRBJ1-1; D possibly corresponds to TRBD1 (5 bases). From germline, CDR1 is MNHEY and CDR2 SMNVEV (reference sequence). The CDR3 is 15 residues long. Trimming cost V 5 bases and J 2 bases, with 15 bases left between them. In DNA, the CDR3 is TGTGCCAGCAGTCCGAACCGAGACAGAAACACTGAAGCTTTCTTT. This gives the protein CASSPNRDRNTEAFF.

This rearrangement joins TRBV27 to TRBJ1-5, with TRBD1 as a possible D gene (5 bases). The ends were cut back, 5 bases at V and 4 bases at J, with 15 bases in the middle. The CDR3 contains 15 residues. Germline V lookup: CDR1 MNHEY, CDR2 SMNVEV (reference sequence). CDR3 DNA: TGTGCCAGCAGTCCGGGGGGGGGAGGTAATCAGCCCCAGCATTTT. This translates into CASSPGGGGNQPQHF.

This chain uses TRBV5-1 with TRBJ2-5; TRBD1 aligns across 7 bases. Germline-derived CDR1 and CDR2 are SGHRS and YFSETQ. With 0 bases clipped from V and 2 bases from J, the junction kept 4 bases outside the gene matches. The CDR3 spans 15 residues. The CDR3 nucleotides read TGCGCCAGCAGCTTGGTGGGGACAGAACAAGAGACCCAGTACTTC. Protein sequence: CASSLVGTEQETQYF.

A single count supports this clone. V gene TRBV28 combines with J gene TRBJ1-1, with 9 nucleotides matching TRBD1. Per germline, CDR1 MDHEN and CDR2 SYDVKM. The trim removed 6 bases at V and 4 bases at J, leaving 27 bases unmatched. The CDR3 sequence is 21 residues long. The CDR3, as DNA: TGTGCCAGCAGACCCGTCTACTCCACATACAGGGGGCTGCTGAGGGGCACTGAAGCTTTCTTT. Its protein product is CASRPVYSTYRGLLRGTEAFF.

The J gene is TRBJ2-1, the V gene TRBV27; possibly TRBD2 for D (5 bases). CDR1 and CDR2 from the germline V gene are MNHEY and SMNVEV (reference sequence). The germline V and J ends were trimmed by 5 bases and 4 bases, with 9 bases remaining between them. This CDR3 comprises 13 residues. DNA for the CDR3: TGTGCCAGCAGTGCTACGGGGTACAATGAGCAGTTCTTC. It yields the protein CASSATGYNEQFF.

The V gene is TRBV5-5, the J gene TRBJ1-3; 8 nucleotides match TRBD1. Unmatched junction bases numbered 1, after V lost 2 bases and J lost 0 bases. The CDR3 runs 15 residues. Looked up from germline, CDR1 is SGHKS and CDR2 is YYEKEE (reference sequence). CDR3 in DNA: TGTGCCAGCAGCTTAGACAGGGGCTCTGGAAACACCATATATTTT. Its protein product is CASSLDRGSGNTIYF.

The chain has TRBV6-5 and TRBJ2-5; D possibly corresponds to TRBD1 (5 bases). The CDR3 has 13 amino acids. Germline V gives CDR1 MNHEY, CDR2 SVGAGI. Deletions cut 8 bases from V and 1 base from J, with 11 bases between. The CDR3 loop reads CASRTGIQETQYF. The CDR3 coding sequence is TGTGCCAGCCGTACAGGCATCCAAGAGACCCAGTACTTC.

This clone was counted a single time. The gene calls are TRBV6-1 and TRBJ1-2; 7 bases line up with TRBD1. Germline CDR1 and CDR2: MNHNS and SASEGT. This CDR3 has 14 amino acids. Trimming removed 7 bases from V and 8 bases from J; junction bases left unmatched: 13. This CDR3 is CASTWGQPPDGYTF. In DNA, the CDR3 is TGTGCCAGCACCTGGGGACAGCCACCCGACGGCTACACCTTC.

V usage is TRBV6-4 and J usage is TRBJ1-2, with 7 bases aligning to TRBD1. With 4 bases clipped from V and 6 bases from J, the junction kept 14 bases outside the gene matches. In germline, CDR1 is MRHNA, CDR2 SNTAGT. The CDR3 length is 16 residues. In nucleotides, the CDR3 is TGTGCCAGCAGTGTAACGGGGACAGCAGGGGCAAATGGCTACACCTTC. The encoded protein is CASSVTGTAGANGYTF.

This CDR3 is CASSEGHTGELFF. CDR3 nucleotides: TGTGCCAGCAGTGAAGGGCACACCGGGGAGCTGTTTTTT. The V gene is TRBV2, the J gene TRBJ2-2, with D uncertain. CDR1 is SNHLY, CDR2 FYNNEI, per germline. The CDR3 sequence is 13 residues long. Trimming cost V 1 base and J 3 bases, with 3 bases left between them.

The V call is TRBV10-2, the J call TRBJ2-7; D is possibly TRBD1 (6 bases). The CDR3 has 13 amino acids. V lost 8 bases to trimming and J lost 7 bases, with 18 bases between them. In germline, CDR1 is WSHSY, CDR2 SAAADI. The CDR3 protein is CASGRGGSTEQYF. CDR3 nucleotides: TGCGCCAGCGGCAGGGGCGGCTCTACGGAGCAGTACTTC.

This chain connects TRBV4-1 to TRBJ2-7, with 12 positions matching TRBD2. Germline loops: CDR1 MGHRA, CDR2 YSYEKL. V shed 4 bases, J shed 5 bases, and the junction held 6 bases outside the gene matches. The CDR3 covers 15 residues. Here the CDR3 DNA reads TGCGCCAGCAGCCTAACTAGCGGGGGGCGCAACGAGCAGTACTTC. Amino acid sequence: CASSLTSGGRNEQYF.

The rearrangement uses TRBV30 and TRBJ1-5; TRBD1 might be the D (5 bases). Per germline, CDR1 GTSNPN and CDR2 SVGIG (reference sequence). The V end was cut by 3 bases, the J end by 12 bases, with 18 bases between. The CDR3 spans 13 residues. The CDR3 spells CAWSAIRGGLQHF. CDR3 bases: TGTGCCTGGAGCGCTATTCGGGGGGGTCTCCAGCATTTT.

The rearrangement joins TRBV19 to TRBJ1-4; D is possibly TRBD1 (5 bases). The germline CDR1 and CDR2 sequences are LNHDA and SQIVND (reference sequence). Trimming removed 3 bases at V and 0 bases at J, with 5 bases between. The CDR3 is 14 amino acids. DNA for the CDR3: TGTGCCAGTAGTATGACAGCAACTAATGAAAAACTGTTTTTT. Amino acids: CASSMTATNEKLFF.

The chain recombines TRBV19 with TRBJ1-5; D gene unclear. The V gene lost 5 bases and the J gene lost 1 base, with 9 bases spanning the gap. There are 14 residues in the CDR3. Per the germline V gene, CDR1 is LNHDA and CDR2 is SQIVND (reference sequence). This chain's CDR3 is CASSFGKSNQPQHF. CDR3 nucleotide sequence: TGTGCCAGTAGTTTCGGTAAGAGCAATCAGCCCCAGCATTTT. Together with reference TRBV19 and TRBJ1-5, the CDR3 gives the full variable domain: DGGITQSPKYLFRKEGQNVTLSCEQNLNHDAMYWYRQDPGQGLRLIYYSQIVNDFQKGDIAEGYSVSREKKESFPLTVTSAQKNPTAFYLCASSFGKSNQPQHFGDGTRLSIL.

The chain combines TRBV5-4 with TRBJ2-5; the D gene is possibly TRBD1 (7 bases). Trimming pared 4 bases from V and 0 bases from J, leaving 13 bases between. Germline CDR1 reads SGHNT; CDR2 reads YYREEE (reference sequence). CDR3 size: 15 residues. The CDR3 region has the DNA TGTGCCAGCAGCGCGGGGACAGACTACCAAGAGACCCAGTACTTC. Protein product: CASSAGTDYQETQYF.

The chain carries TRBV10-3 and TRBJ1-1; D is ambiguous. This CDR3 contains 11 residues. CDR1 and CDR2 from the germline V gene are ENHRY and SYGVKD. V lost 8 bases to trimming and J lost 1 base, with 5 bases between them. The CDR3 here is CAIGENTEAFF. CDR3 sequence (DNA): TGTGCCATCGGAGAGAACACTGAAGCTTTCTTT.

The chain employs TRBV7-9 and TRBJ2-7, with TRBD1 as a possible D gene (6 bases). Trimming took 1 base from V and 2 from J, leaving 15 bases between them. This CDR3 is built from 16 residues. CDR1 and CDR2 from the germline V gene are SEHNR and FQNEAQ (reference sequence). CDR3 nucleotide sequence: TGTGCCAGCAGCTTAGTGAATGGACAGAAGGCCTACGAGCAGTACTTC. This sequence encodes CASSLVNGQKAYEQYF.

The rearrangement links TRBV4-1 to TRBJ2-1, with TRBD2 matching over 14 bases. Trimming removed 5 bases from V and 5 bases from J; junction bases left unmatched: 8. Germline-derived CDR1 and CDR2 are MGHRA and YSYEKL. The CDR3 contains 17 residues. CDR3 sequence (DNA): TGCGCCAGCAGCTCGATTGGGACTAGCGGGAGAGACAATGAGCAGTTCTTC. The encoded protein is CASSSIGTSGRDNEQFF.

The chain joins TRBV7-9 to TRBJ2-1; TRBD1 matches 11 bases. V lost 5 bases and J lost 0; bases outside the gene matches: 6. CDR1 SEHNR and CDR2 FQNEAQ come from the germline V gene (reference sequence). The CDR3 sequence is 17 residues long. CDR3: CASSTGQGVTSYNEQFF. Here the CDR3 DNA reads TGTGCCAGCAGCACGGGACAGGGGGTGACCTCCTACAATGAGCAGTTCTTC.

The rearrangement uses TRBV10-1 and TRBJ2-1; TRBD2 matches at 13 bases. Germline values: CDR1 WNHNN, CDR2 SYGVQD (reference sequence). The CDR3 has 17 amino acids. Unmatched junction bases numbered 8, after V lost 7 bases and J lost 2 bases. The CDR3 coding sequence is TGCGCCAGCACCGAACCGGGACTAGCGGGAACCTACAATGAGCAGTTCTTC. Translating gives CASTEPGLAGTYNEQFF.

The rearrangement links TRBV5-1 to TRBJ2-7, with 11 bases aligning to TRBD2. Unmatched junction bases numbered 3, after V lost 7 bases and J lost 3 bases. CDR3 length: 13 residues. Germline V gene data show CDR1 as SGHRS and CDR2 as YFSETQ. CDR3 nucleotides: TGCGCCAGCGCTACTAGCGGGAGCTACGAGCAGTACTTC. Translated, it gives CASATSGSYEQYF.